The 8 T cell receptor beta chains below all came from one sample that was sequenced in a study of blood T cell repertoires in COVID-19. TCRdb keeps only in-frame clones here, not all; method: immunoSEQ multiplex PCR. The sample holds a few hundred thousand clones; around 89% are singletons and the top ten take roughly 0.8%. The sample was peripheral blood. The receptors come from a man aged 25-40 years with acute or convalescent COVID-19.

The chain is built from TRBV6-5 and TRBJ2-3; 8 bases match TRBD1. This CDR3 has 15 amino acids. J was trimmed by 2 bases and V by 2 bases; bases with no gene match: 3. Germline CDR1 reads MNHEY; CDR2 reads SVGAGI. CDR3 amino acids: CASSYDRGATDTQYF. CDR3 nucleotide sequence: TGTGCCAGCAGTTACGACAGGGGAGCCACAGATACGCAGTATTTT.

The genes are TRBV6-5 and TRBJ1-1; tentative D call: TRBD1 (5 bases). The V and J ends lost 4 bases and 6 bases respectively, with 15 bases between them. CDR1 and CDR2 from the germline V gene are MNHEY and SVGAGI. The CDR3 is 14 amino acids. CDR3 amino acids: CASSSPGGSPEAFF. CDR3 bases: TGTGCCAGCAGTTCTCCGGGGGGAAGTCCTGAAGCTTTCTTT.

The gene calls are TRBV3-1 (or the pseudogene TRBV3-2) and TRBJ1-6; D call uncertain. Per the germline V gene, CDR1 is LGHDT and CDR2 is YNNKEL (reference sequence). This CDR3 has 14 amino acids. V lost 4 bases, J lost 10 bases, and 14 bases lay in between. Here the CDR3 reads CASSPSGGYSPLHF. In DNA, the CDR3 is TGTGCCAGCAGCCCGTCGGGTGGGTACTCACCCCTCCACTTT.

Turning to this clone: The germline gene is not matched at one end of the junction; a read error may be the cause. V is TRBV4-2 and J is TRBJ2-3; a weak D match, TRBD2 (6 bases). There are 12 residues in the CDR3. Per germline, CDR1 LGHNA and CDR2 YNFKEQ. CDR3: CASSQDKDYHEF. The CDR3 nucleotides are TGTGCCAGCAGCCAAGATAAGGACTATCATGAATTT.

The CDR3 is CASSFHNQGIYGYTF. DNA for the CDR3: TGTGCCAGCAGTTTTCATAATCAGGGGATCTATGGCTACACCTTC. The chain is built from TRBV27 and TRBJ1-2; D is possibly TRBD1 (6 bases). The CDR3 is 15 amino acids. CDR1 and CDR2 (germline): MNHEY, SMNVEV (reference sequence). V was trimmed by 3 bases and J by 4 bases, leaving 15 bases between them.

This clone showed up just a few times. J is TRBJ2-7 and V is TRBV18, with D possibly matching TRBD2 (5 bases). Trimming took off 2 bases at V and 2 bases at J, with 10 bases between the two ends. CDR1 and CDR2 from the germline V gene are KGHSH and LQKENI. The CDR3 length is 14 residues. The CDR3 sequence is CASSPLRGTYEQYF. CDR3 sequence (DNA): TGTGCCAGCTCACCATTACGGGGAACCTACGAGCAGTACTTC. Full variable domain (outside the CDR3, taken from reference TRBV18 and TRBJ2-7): NAGVMQNPRHLVRRRGQEARLRCSPMKGHSHVYWYRQLPEEGLKFMVYLQKENIIDESGMPKERFSAEFPKEGPSILRIQQVVRGDSAAYFCASSPLRGTYEQYFGPGTRLTVT.

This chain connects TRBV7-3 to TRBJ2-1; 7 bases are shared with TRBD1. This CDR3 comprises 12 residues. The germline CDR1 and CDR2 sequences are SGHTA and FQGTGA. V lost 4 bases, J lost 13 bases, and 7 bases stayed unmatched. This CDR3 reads CASSSYTGVQFF. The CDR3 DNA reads TGTGCCAGCAGCTCATACACAGGGGTACAGTTCTTC.

This chain's CDR3 is CASSSDLQAIYEQYF. CDR3 coding DNA: TGCGCCAGCAGCTCTGATTTACAGGCTATCTACGAGCAGTACTTC. The chain combines TRBV5-1 with TRBJ2-7; weak D call: TRBD1 (5 bases). The CDR3 loop spans 15 amino acids. Germline CDR1 is SGHRS and CDR2 is YFSETQ. The V and J ends lost 3 bases and 3 bases respectively, with 16 bases between them.